This T cell receptor (beta chain) was documented in a study of OX40 agonist ivuxolimab in advanced cancers. The V end lost 2 bases, the J end lost 7 bases, and 13 bases lay between the germline ends. The length of the CDR3 is 13 residues. Germline V lookup: CDR1 SGHRS, CDR2 YFSETQ. Some clones are missing from TCRdb's copy, which holds only in-frame ones; the method was immunoSEQ multiplex PCR. The repertoire includes approximately 130,000 clones, 90% of them detected once, and about 1% sits in the top ten. The sequencing used CD4+ or CD8+ T cells sorted from blood, collected in a trial of the OX40 agonist ivuxolimab. The clonotype comes from an adult with an advanced solid tumor such as melanoma, head and neck, liver or kidney cancer. V and J are TRBV5-1 and TRBJ2-7, with D perhaps TRBD2 (5 bases). As DNA, the CDR3 is TGCGCCAGCAGCTTTACCGGGGTCGGGGAGCAGTACTTC. Its protein is CASSFTGVGEQYF.